Below are 16 T cell receptor beta chains sequenced from a single sample in a study of T cells after yellow fever vaccination. TCRdb reprocessed the 5' RACE reads with MiXCR, giving one entry per CDR3 protein. Of some 500,000 distinct CDR3 sequences listed, about 13% were seen once; the top ten hold 11% to 15%. Material: PBMCs, obtained on the day of the yellow fever booster vaccination. The receptors were sampled from a man aged 25 to 45 who received the YFV17D yellow fever vaccine.

The chain combines TRBV2 with TRBJ2-1, with 10 positions matching TRBD1. The CDR3 runs to 15 residues. Germline trimming cut 7 bases from V and 3 bases from J; bases unmatched to any gene: 6. Germline assignment: CDR1 SNHLY and CDR2 FYNNEI. The CDR3 DNA follows: TGTGCCAGCATTCCAGGACAGGGGGGCTACAATGAGCAGTTCTTC. Translation: CASIPGQGGYNEQFF.

The J gene is TRBJ1-1, the V gene TRBV20-1; TRBD1 is a possible D gene (5 bases). CDR1 is DFQATT, CDR2 SNEGSKA, per germline (reference sequence). The CDR3 loop spans 11 amino acids. The CDR3 spells CSGGLNTEAFF. CDR3 DNA: TGCTCTGGGGGTCTGAACACTGAAGCTTTCTTT.

The V call is TRBV20-1, the J call TRBJ2-4; D is unclear. The CDR3 length is 14 residues. V gave up 3 bases and J gave up 2 bases, with 11 bases separating them. The germline V gene encodes CDR1 DFQATT and CDR2 SNEGSKA (reference sequence). The CDR3: CSASLSVTKNIQYF. CDR3 DNA: TGCAGTGCTAGTTTGTCCGTAACCAAAAACATTCAGTACTTC.

This clonotype has just a few counts. The chain recombines TRBV27 with TRBJ1-6, with a weak D call TRBD1 (6 bases). Germline lookup yields CDR1 MNHEY and CDR2 SMNVEV (reference sequence). The ends were cut back, 2 bases at V and 4 bases at J, with 12 bases in the middle. The CDR3 has 16 residues. The CDR3 nucleotides read TGTGCCAGCAGTTTAGGCCTTAGGGGGTATAATTCACCCCTCCACTTT. It is translated as CASSLGLRGYNSPLHF.

The genes are TRBV12-3 or TRBV12-4 and TRBJ2-5, with D possibly TRBD2 on 5 matching bases. This CDR3 has 16 residues. Trimming left V 5 bases short and J 5 bases short, with 21 bases between. The CDR3 DNA sequence: TGTGCCAGCAGTCAAGACGGTGTACGAGGGCATGAGACCCAGTACTTC. This gives the protein CASSQDGVRGHETQYF.

This clonotype was observed a few times. The chain has TRBV27 and TRBJ2-3; D might be TRBD1 (6 bases). This CDR3 region has 14 residues. V lost 7 bases and J 4 bases, leaving 15 bases between the germline ends. Germline CDR1 reads MNHEY; CDR2 reads SMNVEV (reference sequence). The CDR3 spells CASTPQGSPDTQYF. The CDR3 DNA sequence: TGTGCCAGCACTCCCCAGGGGAGCCCAGATACGCAGTATTTT.

This clonotype was seen a handful of times. The gene calls are TRBV5-1 and TRBJ2-1, with D unclear. The CDR3 is 14 amino acids. Germline-derived CDR1 and CDR2 are SGHRS and YFSETQ. The germline V and J ends were trimmed by 2 bases and 0 bases, with 6 bases remaining between them. CDR3 amino acids: CASSLGNSYNEQFF. CDR3 bases: TGCGCCAGCAGCTTAGGCAACTCCTACAATGAGCAGTTCTTC.

In this sample, this clonotype turned up many times. The chain is built from TRBV7-2 and TRBJ2-7, with D unresolved. Trimming shortened V by 4 bases and J by 2 bases, and 12 bases separated the two germline ends. Germline loops: CDR1 SGHTA, CDR2 FQGNSA. The CDR3 totals 14 residues. The CDR3 loop is CASSSYNLPYEQYF. The CDR3, as DNA: TGTGCCAGCAGCTCCTACAACCTCCCCTACGAGCAGTACTTC. The whole variable domain, filled in from reference TRBV7-2 and TRBJ2-7, reads GAGVSQSPSNKVTEKGKDVELRCDPISGHTALYWYRQSLGQGLEFLIYFQGNSAPDKSGLPSDRFSAERTGGSVSTLTIQRTQQEDSAVYLCASSSYNLPYEQYFGPGTRLTVT.

This clonotype was recorded a few times. The V call is TRBV11-2, the J call TRBJ2-2, with D uncertain. V was trimmed by 1 base and J by 6 bases, leaving 9 bases between them. Germline lookup yields CDR1 SGHAT and CDR2 FQNNGV. This CDR3 comprises 14 residues. Written as DNA, the CDR3 is TGTGCCAGCAGCTTAGTAGCTAGGGCCGGGGAGCTGTTTTTT. It yields the protein CASSLVARAGELFF.

V is TRBV7-2 and J is TRBJ1-1, with a possible D match to TRBD1 (5 bases). Between the trimmed V and J ends, which lost 4 bases and 8 bases, there was a span of 17 bases. The CDR3 totals 14 residues. CDR1 SGHTA and CDR2 FQGNSA come from the germline V gene. CDR3 region: CASSSEGFSPEAFF. The CDR3 DNA follows: TGTGCCAGCAGCTCTGAGGGGTTCTCACCAGAAGCTTTCTTT.

The rearrangement joins TRBV27 to TRBJ2-3; perhaps TRBD2 as D (6 bases). V gave up 5 bases and J gave up 10 bases, with 25 bases separating them. Germline V gives CDR1 MNHEY, CDR2 SMNVEV (reference sequence). CDR3 length: 16 residues. The CDR3 is CASSPPLPGLTGSQYF. The CDR3 nucleotides read TGTGCCAGCAGTCCGCCGCTACCGGGACTGACGGGGTCGCAGTATTTT.

The chain uses TRBV5-1 and TRBJ2-1; TRBD2 matches at 14 bases. The J segment lost 12 bases and the V segment lost 5 bases, leaving 10 bases of the junction unmatched. This CDR3 comprises 15 residues. CDR1 is SGHRS and CDR2 is YFSETQ in the germline V gene. CDR3 sequence reads: CASRPGLAGEMVQFF. The CDR3 DNA reads TGCGCCAGCAGGCCGGGACTAGCGGGAGAAATGGTGCAGTTCTTC.

In its sample, this clonotype was seen a few times. J is TRBJ2-1 and V is TRBV29-1; the D gene is possibly TRBD2 (5 bases). This CDR3 region has 11 residues. Germline-derived CDR1 and CDR2 are SQVTM and ANQGSEA. Trimming shortened V by 7 bases and J by 9 bases, and 13 bases separated the two germline ends. The CDR3 DNA sequence: TGCAGCGAGAGGGCCGCGGGTGAGCAGTTCTTC. This gives the protein CSERAAGEQFF.

J is TRBJ2-1 and V is TRBV28; 10 positions match TRBD2. This CDR3 has 15 amino acids. The germline V gene has CDR1 MDHEN and CDR2 SYDVKM. The J segment lost 8 bases and the V segment lost 5 bases, leaving 9 bases of the junction unmatched. The CDR3, as DNA: TGTGCCAGCAGTGGGCCCGGGACTAGCGCTCATGAGCAGTTCTTC. Translated, it gives CASSGPGTSAHEQFF.

This clonotype has a handful of counts. The V call is TRBV29-1, the J call TRBJ2-1; D is undetermined. In germline, CDR1 is SQVTM, CDR2 ANQGSEA. Trimming shortened V by 5 bases and J by 10 bases, and 15 bases separated the two germline ends. The CDR3 contains 12 residues. CDR3 nucleotide sequence: TGCAGCGTTCCTCCCCCGGGCGACGAGCAGTTCTTC. Protein: CSVPPPGDEQFF.

CDR3 amino acids: CASSAGTSGSFGANVLTF. CDR3 in DNA: TGTGCCAGCAGCGCCGGGACTAGCGGGAGTTTTGGGGCCAACGTCCTGACTTTC. The V gene is TRBV28, the J gene TRBJ2-6; 14 bases are a match to TRBD2. Germline CDR1 reads MDHEN; CDR2 reads SYDVKM. V was clipped by 6 bases and J by 3 bases; unmatched bases: 7. CDR3 length: 18 residues.